These 27 T cell receptor beta chains were all obtained from the same sample, sequenced in a study of cytomegalovirus exposure and HLA in healthy donors. PCR was performed using 60 Vbeta and 13 Jbeta primers. Clones were sequenced by immunoSEQ multiplex PCR, and TCRdb holds only the in-frame ones, with some missing. This sample carries roughly 150,000 clones, 82% of them seen once, and the ten largest clones take 0.9% to 1%. The sequenced sample consisted of PBMCs. Receptors originate from a girl aged 2 to 10 in good health and CMV-seropositive.

This chain's CDR3 is CASRQGGYGYTF. CDR3 in DNA: TGCGCCAGCAGGCAGGGTGGCTATGGCTACACCTTC. The chain recombines TRBV5-1 with TRBJ1-2, with a weak D call TRBD1 (5 bases). The germline gives CDR1 SGHRS, CDR2 YFSETQ. This CDR3 has 12 amino acids. The V end lost 5 bases, the J end lost 4 bases, and 9 bases lay between the germline ends.

This sequence joins TRBV5-1 and TRBJ2-3; 10 nucleotides agree with TRBD1. The CDR3 extends over 15 amino acids. Germline CDR1 SGHRS, CDR2 YFSETQ. V was pared by 4 bases and J by 6 bases, with 8 bases of the junction left unmatched. The CDR3 sequence is CASSLQGTGADTQYF. DNA for the CDR3: TGCGCCAGCAGCCTGCAAGGGACAGGGGCGGATACGCAGTATTTT. The entire variable domain, with the rest obtained from reference TRBV5-1 and TRBJ2-3, is as follows: KAGVTQTPRYLIKTRGQQVTLSCSPISGHRSVSWYQQTPGQGLQFLFEYFSETQRNKGNFPGRFSGRQFSNSRSEMNVSTLELGDSALYLCASSLQGTGADTQYFGPGTRLTVL.

This clone occurred many times. The chain carries TRBV28 and TRBJ2-7; D gene unclear. The germline gives CDR1 MDHEN, CDR2 SYDVKM. This CDR3 region has 15 residues. Trimming removed 4 bases at V and 2 bases at J, with 15 bases between. CDR3 in amino acids: CASSSFSVRTYEQYF. CDR3 in DNA: TGTGCCAGCAGTTCATTCAGCGTGCGAACCTACGAGCAGTACTTC.

The J gene is TRBJ2-1, the V gene TRBV15; D may be TRBD2 (5 bases). Trimming removed 5 bases from V and 7 bases from J, with 18 bases in between. Looked up from germline, CDR1 is LNHNV and CDR2 is YYDKDF (reference sequence). There are 15 residues in the CDR3. CDR3 DNA: TGTGCCACCAGCTCACACGCGGACTCGTCGAATGAGCAGTTCTTC. Its translation: CATSSHADSSNEQFF. The full variable domain, with the rest looked up from reference TRBV15 and TRBJ2-1, is DAMVIQNPRYQVTQFGKPVTLSCSQTLNHNVMYWYQQKSSQAPKLLFHYYDKDFNNEADTPDNFQSRRPNTSFCFLDIRSPGLGDTAMYLCATSSHADSSNEQFFGPGTRLTVL.

The V call is TRBV7-8, the J call TRBJ1-3; D gene uncertain. V lost 2 bases to trimming and J lost 7 bases, with 21 bases between them. The germline V gene has CDR1 SGHVS and CDR2 FQNEAQ. CDR3 length: 17 amino acids. The CDR3 nucleotides are TGTGCCAGCAGCTTAAATCGGGTGGCTGGAAGGTGGAACACCATATATTTT. Translated, it gives CASSLNRVAGRWNTIYF. Together with reference TRBV7-8 and TRBJ1-3, the CDR3 gives the full variable domain: GAGVSQSPRYKVAKRGQDVALRCDPISGHVSLFWYQQALGQGPEFLTYFQNEAQLDKSGLPSDRFFAERPEGSVSTLKIQRTQQEDSAVYLCASSLNRVAGRWNTIYFGEGSWLTVV.

This clone was observed once. The V call is TRBV2, the J call TRBJ1-5, with unresolved D. This CDR3 is 12 amino acids long. Germline V gene sequence: CDR1 SNHLY, CDR2 FYNNEI. Trimming cost V 9 bases and J 3 bases, with 9 bases left between them. The CDR3 DNA sequence: TGTGCCAGTCGAAGACTCAATCAGCCCCAGCATTTT. Translated, it gives CASRRLNQPQHF.

The chain carries TRBV19 and TRBJ1-1; a weak D match, TRBD1 (5 bases). Germline V CDR1 and CDR2: LNHDA, SQIVND (reference sequence). V shed 3 bases and J shed 1 base, with 15 bases lying between them. This CDR3 is 16 amino acids long. CDR3 loop: CASSMTPATGNTEAFF. The CDR3 region has the DNA TGTGCCAGTAGTATGACCCCCGCAACAGGGAACACTGAAGCTTTCTTT.

This clone was detected a few times. This chain uses TRBV10-3 with TRBJ1-1; D is perhaps TRBD1 (5 bases). Trimming cost V 3 bases and J 1 base, with 6 bases left between them. The CDR3 has 13 residues. Germline CDR1 is ENHRY and CDR2 is SYGVKD. CDR3 residues: CAISDQGNTEAFF. CDR3 coding DNA: TGTGCCATCAGTGACCAGGGGAACACTGAAGCTTTCTTT.

V gene TRBV6-5 combines with J gene TRBJ1-2; D is unresolved. CDR1 is MNHEY and CDR2 is SVGAGI in the germline V gene. CDR3 length: 13 amino acids. Trimming took 2 bases from V and 8 from J, leaving 12 bases between them. CDR3: CASSYRGPEGYTF. CDR3 sequence (DNA): TGTGCCAGCAGTTACCGAGGGCCCGAGGGCTACACCTTC.

DNA of the CDR3: TGTGCCAGCAGTTCCTCCCAGGGGATCTCAGCTTTCTTT. It encodes CASSSSQGISAFF. V usage is TRBV6-5 and J usage is TRBJ1-1, with D possibly being TRBD1 (6 bases). The V gene's germline CDR1 is MNHEY and CDR2 SVGAGI. This CDR3 region has 13 residues. V was trimmed by 4 bases and J by 10 bases, leaving 16 bases between them.

This clone showed up just a few times. The rearrangement uses TRBV6-5 and TRBJ2-7; 10 bases fit TRBD2. Germline CDR1 reads MNHEY; CDR2 reads SVGAGI. This CDR3 is 16 amino acids long. V was pared by 0 bases and J by 2 bases, with 4 bases of the junction left unmatched. The CDR3 loop is CASSYSTLAGPYEQYF. In DNA form, the CDR3 reads TGTGCCAGCAGTTACTCGACACTAGCGGGACCCTACGAGCAGTACTTC.

The chain recombines TRBV7-8 with TRBJ1-3; no definite D call. The germline gives CDR1 SGHVS, CDR2 FQNEAQ. Trimming cost V 2 bases and J 0 bases, with 8 bases left between them. The CDR3 loop spans 15 amino acids. Here the CDR3 reads CASSLQSSSGNTIYF. The CDR3 region has the DNA TGTGCCAGCAGCTTACAAAGTAGCTCTGGAAACACCATATATTTT.

A single count supports this clone. V usage is TRBV5-4 and J usage is TRBJ1-1; D may be TRBD1 (6 bases). Trimming took off 3 bases at V and 1 base at J, with 13 bases between the two ends. The CDR3 has 15 residues. From germline, CDR1 is SGHNT and CDR2 YYREEE (reference sequence). The CDR3 here is CASSSSRTANTEAFF. The CDR3, as DNA: TGTGCCAGCAGCTCTTCTCGGACAGCGAACACTGAAGCTTTCTTT.

This rearrangement joins TRBV10-3 to TRBJ2-2; D may be TRBD1 (5 bases). The germline V gene encodes CDR1 ENHRY and CDR2 SYGVKD. V dropped 5 bases and J dropped 4 bases, with 11 bases sitting between them. The CDR3 covers 14 residues. CDR3 sequence reads: CAISQDTSTGELFF. Here the CDR3 DNA reads TGTGCCATCAGTCAGGACACGTCCACCGGGGAGCTGTTTTTT.

The rearrangement joins TRBV11-2 to TRBJ2-2; no reliable D call. Per the germline V gene, CDR1 is SGHAT and CDR2 is FQNNGV. CDR3 length: 15 residues. Trimming removed 0 bases from V and 5 bases from J, with 10 bases in between. This CDR3 is CASSLEMTFTGELFF. CDR3 nucleotides: TGTGCCAGCAGCTTAGAGATGACTTTTACCGGGGAGCTGTTTTTT. Variable domain in full (rest from reference TRBV11-2 and TRBJ2-2): EAGVAQSPRYKIIEKRQSVAFWCNPISGHATLYWYQQILGQGPKLLIQFQNNGVVDDSQLPKDRFSAERLKGVDSTLKIQPAKLEDSAVYLCASSLEMTFTGELFFGEGSRLTVL.

The rearrangement joins TRBV21-1 to TRBJ1-3. TRBV21-1 is a pseudogene segment. CDR3 size: 21 residues. CDR3 DNA sequence: TGTGCCAGCAGCCCTTCTTTACGGAGTCGGGTGCAGACCCCTTCTGGAAACACCATATATTTT. Its translation: CASSPSLRSRVQTPSGNTIYF.

The rearrangement links TRBV6-5 to TRBJ2-1; TRBD2 matches 10 bases. Germline CDR1 is MNHEY and CDR2 is SVGAGI. The V and J ends lost 2 bases and 6 bases, in that order; junction bases with no gene match: 7. This CDR3 comprises 16 residues. CDR3 nucleotide sequence: TGTGCCAGCAGTTACAGCTTTAGCGGGAGGTCCAATGAGCAGTTCTTC. It translates to CASSYSFSGRSNEQFF.

This chain connects TRBV30 to TRBJ1-5, with TRBD1 as a possible D gene (6 bases). The CDR3 is 13 amino acids. V shed 0 bases and J shed 7 bases, with 10 bases lying between them. Germline V gene lookup returns CDR1 GTSNPN and CDR2 SVGIG (reference sequence). CDR3 region: CAWSVRGGQPQHF. The CDR3 DNA is TGTGCCTGGAGTGTACGGGGGGGCCAGCCCCAGCATTTT.

This sequence joins TRBV29-1 and TRBJ1-1, with D maybe TRBD1 (5 bases). The V end was cut by 8 bases, the J end by 0 bases, with 10 bases between. In germline, CDR1 is SQVTM, CDR2 ANQGSEA. This CDR3 comprises 12 residues. The DNA for the CDR3 is TGCAGCCCCAGGGCGTTGAACACTGAAGCTTTCTTT. Its translation: CSPRALNTEAFF. The whole variable domain, remainder taken from reference TRBV29-1 and TRBJ1-1, is SAVISQKPSRDICQRGTSLTIQCQVDSQVTMMFWYRQQPGQSLTLIATANQGSEATYESGFVIDKFPISRPNLTFSTLTVSNMSPEDSSIYLCSPRALNTEAFFGQGTRLTVV.

This chain uses TRBV2 with TRBJ2-3; D remains ambiguous. Between the trimmed V and J ends, which lost 7 bases and 10 bases, there was a span of 12 bases. The CDR3 runs to 11 residues. Germline values: CDR1 SNHLY, CDR2 FYNNEI. As DNA, the CDR3 is TGTGCCAGCAAGTACGACTTAGCGCAGTATTTT. Translated: CASKYDLAQYF.

The CDR3 bases are TGTGCCACCAGCAGAGATCGTAGGGGCCGTAGGGAAAAACTGTTTTTT. It is translated as CATSRDRRGRREKLFF. V and J are TRBV15 and TRBJ1-4; the D gene is possibly TRBD1 (5 bases). Trimming took off 0 bases at V and 8 bases at J, with 16 bases between the two ends. This CDR3 spans 16 amino acids. Germline CDR1 is LNHNV and CDR2 is YYDKDF (reference sequence).

The rearrangement links TRBV29-1 to TRBJ2-7; D not certain. The CDR3 extends over 13 amino acids. V gave up 4 bases and J gave up 0 bases, with 10 bases separating them. Looked up from germline, CDR1 is SQVTM and CDR2 is ANQGSEA. Written as DNA, the CDR3 is TGCAGCGTTGCCGACGCTAGCTCCTACGAGCAGTACTTC. Amino acids: CSVADASSYEQYF.

This clone appeared once. This chain connects TRBV9 to TRBJ2-5, with 7 nucleotides matching TRBD2. Germline CDR1 SGDLS, CDR2 YYNGEE. J lost 5 bases, V lost 2 bases, and 15 bases had no gene match. CDR3 size: 17 residues. CDR3 protein: CASSVSPLNGGGETQYF. For the CDR3, the DNA is TGTGCCAGCAGCGTTTCACCCCTTAATGGGGGAGGGGAGACCCAGTACTTC.

The chain links TRBV7-9 to TRBJ2-2; the D is unclear. The germline CDR1 and CDR2 sequences are SEHNR and FQNEAQ (reference sequence). This CDR3 region has 16 residues. V lost 5 bases and J lost 7, with 20 bases in between. The CDR3, as DNA: TGTGCCAGCAGCCCAAGGTGGTACTATCGATTCGGGGAGCTGTTTTTT. It translates to CASSPRWYYRFGELFF.

V usage is TRBV9 and J usage is TRBJ2-7; a weak D match, TRBD2 (5 bases). This CDR3 contains 13 residues. CDR1 and CDR2 from the germline V gene are SGDLS and YYNGEE. The V and J ends lost 1 base and 6 bases respectively, with 11 bases between them. The CDR3 sequence is CASSVFGAGEQYF. The CDR3 DNA sequence: TGTGCCAGCAGCGTATTCGGTGCGGGCGAGCAGTACTTC.

The chain links TRBV7-9 to TRBJ2-1; TRBD2 might be the D (5 bases). Germline V gives CDR1 SEHNR, CDR2 FQNEAQ (reference sequence). V gave up 2 bases and J gave up 0 bases, with 14 bases separating them. The length of the CDR3 is 17 residues. This CDR3 is CASSLRRALSSYNEQFF. CDR3 bases: TGTGCCAGCAGCTTACGGCGGGCGTTAAGCTCCTACAATGAGCAGTTCTTC.

This clone occurred a few times. The rearrangement uses TRBV5-5 and TRBJ2-1, with 11 positions matching TRBD2. V trimming: 5 bases; J trimming: 4 bases; junction bases outside the gene matches: 5. The CDR3 spans 15 residues. Germline V gives CDR1 SGHKS, CDR2 YYEKEE (reference sequence). In DNA form, the CDR3 reads TGTGCCAGCAGTCTTACTAGCGGGGGATACAATGAGCAGTTCTTC. Encoded protein: CASSLTSGGYNEQFF. Variable domain in full (rest from reference TRBV5-5 and TRBJ2-1): DAGVTQSPTHLIKTRGQQVTLRCSPISGHKSVSWYQQVLGQGPQFIFQYYEKEERGRGNFPDRFSARQFPNYSSELNVNALLLGDSALYLCASSLTSGGYNEQFFGPGTRLTVL.